The next 32 T cell receptor beta chains were all read from a single sample in a study of blood T cell repertoires in COVID-19. This table comes from immunoSEQ multiplex PCR, and its TCRdb copy is limited to in-frame clones, with some not included. Here the sample spans approximately 140,000 clones, around nine tenths being singletons. The sequencing input was peripheral blood. Source of these receptors: a man in his 70s with active COVID-19.

This chain connects TRBV4-2 to TRBJ1-4; 9 bases are shared with TRBD1. In germline, CDR1 is LGHNA, CDR2 YNFKEQ. The CDR3 extends over 19 amino acids. The V segment lost 0 bases and the J segment 1 base; nucleotides outside the gene matches: 9. The CDR3 DNA is TGTGCCAGCAGCCAAGAGGGCACAGGGGGCTTAGGAACTAATGAAAAACTGTTTTTT. Translating it yields CASSQEGTGGLGTNEKLFF.

This chain uses TRBV30 with TRBJ2-6; no firm D call. Germline V lookup: CDR1 GTSNPN, CDR2 SVGIG (reference sequence). V lost 4 bases to trimming and J lost 3 bases, with 10 bases between them. The CDR3 spans 14 residues. The CDR3 spells CAWILTGGANVLTF. The CDR3 DNA follows: TGTGCCTGGATCCTGACTGGTGGGGCCAACGTCCTGACTTTC.

This clone was seen once. The rearrangement joins TRBV5-1 to TRBJ2-1, with 8 bases identical to TRBD1. Trimming removed 2 bases from V and 8 bases from J; junction bases left unmatched: 9. Looked up from germline, CDR1 is SGHRS and CDR2 is YFSETQ. The CDR3 totals 15 residues. CDR3 nucleotides: TGCGCCAGCAGCTTCCTTCCGGACAGGGAACATGAGCAGTTCTTC. Protein product: CASSFLPDREHEQFF.

The table lists this clone with a few counts. This chain connects TRBV3-1 (or the pseudogene TRBV3-2) to TRBJ1-2; 7 nucleotides align to TRBD1. Germline V gene data show CDR1 as LGHDT and CDR2 as YNNKEL (reference sequence). V was pared by 2 bases and J by 3 bases, with 9 bases of the junction left unmatched. The CDR3 sequence is 16 residues long. The chain's CDR3 is CASSQKGQISYYGYTF. CDR3 bases: TGTGCCAGCAGCCAAAAGGGACAGATCTCCTACTATGGCTACACCTTC.

The rearrangement joins TRBV19 to TRBJ2-2, with a tentative D call TRBD2 (5 bases). This CDR3 is built from 14 residues. Trimming left V 2 bases short and J 4 bases short, with 8 bases between. CDR1 and CDR2 from the germline V gene are LNHDA and SQIVND (reference sequence). CDR3 in DNA: TGTGCCAGTAGTATACCCCGGGGCACCGGGGAGCTGTTTTTT. Its protein product is CASSIPRGTGELFF. Drawing the rest from reference TRBV19 and TRBJ2-2, the complete variable domain is DGGITQSPKYLFRKEGQNVTLSCEQNLNHDAMYWYRQDPGQGLRLIYYSQIVNDFQKGDIAEGYSVSREKKESFPLTVTSAQKNPTAFYLCASSIPRGTGELFFGEGSRLTVL.

This chain uses TRBV9 with TRBJ1-6; the match to TRBD1 covers 8 bases. CDR1 and CDR2 (germline): SGDLS, YYNGEE. Germline trimming cut 3 bases from V and 10 bases from J; bases unmatched to any gene: 9. The CDR3 has 15 residues. CDR3 nucleotide sequence: TGTGCCAGCAGCGCGGGTGACAGGGGAAGATCACCCCTCCACTTT. Encoded protein: CASSAGDRGRSPLHF.

V is TRBV7-9 and J is TRBJ2-3; a weak D match, TRBD2 (5 bases). V gave up 5 bases and J gave up 12 bases, with 18 bases separating them. Germline lookup yields CDR1 SEHNR and CDR2 FQNEAQ (reference sequence). The CDR3 sequence is 13 residues long. CDR3 coding DNA: TGTGCCAGCAGCCCCGCCCTAGCAACGTCCCAGTATTTT. Amino acids: CASSPALATSQYF.

The gene calls are TRBV5-6 and TRBJ2-2; 15 nucleotides align to TRBD2. The CDR3 is 17 residues long. After removal of 1 base from V and 5 bases from J, the junction contained 3 bases not matched to a gene. Germline V gene data show CDR1 as SGHDT and CDR2 as YYEEEE. Here the CDR3 DNA reads TGTGCCAGCAGCTTGAGGACTAGCGGGAGGGGGACCGGGGAGCTGTTTTTT. Its protein is CASSLRTSGRGTGELFF. Using reference TRBV5-6 and TRBJ2-2 for the parts outside the CDR3, the full variable domain is DAGVTQSPTHLIKTRGQQVTLRCSPKSGHDTVSWYQQALGQGPQFIFQYYEEEERQRGNFPDRFSGHQFPNYSSELNVNALLLGDSALYLCASSLRTSGRGTGELFFGEGSRLTVL.

V and J are TRBV5-4 and TRBJ2-7; D is possibly TRBD1 (6 bases). This CDR3 comprises 14 residues. Germline CDR1 SGHNT, CDR2 YYREEE (reference sequence). Trimming took off 4 bases at V and 4 bases at J, with 15 bases between the two ends. This chain's CDR3 is CASSQQQGKYEQYF. The CDR3 nucleotides read TGTGCCAGCAGCCAGCAGCAGGGGAAATACGAGCAGTACTTC.

This chain links TRBV19 with TRBJ2-3; TRBD2 matches at 7 bases. Per germline, CDR1 LNHDA and CDR2 SQIVND (reference sequence). This CDR3 has 14 amino acids. The V segment lost 6 bases and the J segment 2 bases; nucleotides outside the gene matches: 5. The CDR3 sequence: CASSRAGYTDTQYF. The DNA of the CDR3 is TGTGCCAGTAGCCGAGCGGGGTACACAGATACGCAGTATTTT.

The chain recombines TRBV10-3 with TRBJ2-3; TRBD1 is a possible D gene (5 bases). V was cut by 6 bases and J by 0 bases, with 7 bases left in between. The CDR3 length is 13 residues. Per the germline V gene, CDR1 is ENHRY and CDR2 is SYGVKD. The CDR3 DNA reads as TGTGCCATCAGCCAGGGAAGCACAGATACGCAGTATTTT. This codes for CAISQGSTDTQYF.

The chain combines TRBV6-2 or TRBV6-3 with TRBJ2-2; the D gene is possibly TRBD1 (6 bases). This CDR3 has 15 amino acids. CDR1 and CDR2 (germline): MNHEY, SVGEGT. V lost 3 bases, J lost 6 bases, and 14 bases lay in between. The DNA of the CDR3 is TGTGCCAGCAGTTATGCGGTGGGGGCGGCCGGGGAGCTGTTTTTT. Translation: CASSYAVGAAGELFF.

The J gene is TRBJ2-1, the V gene TRBV28; TRBD2 matches at 11 bases. Trimming took 3 bases from V and 5 from J; bases not matched to a gene: 3. The CDR3 is made up of 15 amino acids. Germline V gene sequence: CDR1 MDHEN, CDR2 SYDVKM. CDR3 amino acids: CASSLLGLADNEQFF. CDR3 in DNA: TGTGCCAGCAGTTTGCTGGGACTAGCGGACAATGAGCAGTTCTTC. The whole variable domain, remainder taken from reference TRBV28 and TRBJ2-1, is DVKVTQSSRYLVKRTGEKVFLECVQDMDHENMFWYRQDPGLGLRLIYFSYDVKMKEKGDIPEGYSVSREKKERFSLILESASTNQTSMYLCASSLLGLADNEQFFGPGTRLTVL.

This CDR3 is CASSSGQGKFYEQYF. DNA of the CDR3: TGTGCCAGCAGCAGCGGACAGGGGAAATTCTACGAGCAGTACTTC. V usage is TRBV5-8 and J usage is TRBJ2-7; TRBD1 matches at 9 bases. Trimming took 4 bases from V and 3 from J; bases not matched to a gene: 8. The CDR3 is 15 residues long. Germline CDR1 SGHTS, CDR2 YDEGEE.

The chain recombines TRBV18 with TRBJ2-5; maybe TRBD2 (6 bases). V shed 4 bases and J shed 1 base, with 7 bases lying between them. CDR1 is KGHSH and CDR2 is LQKENI in the germline V gene. The CDR3 is 13 residues long. DNA for the CDR3: TGTGCCAGCTCACAGCGGGTCCAAGAGACCCAGTACTTC. Translating gives CASSQRVQETQYF.

V is TRBV5-1 and J is TRBJ2-7, with 7 bases aligning to TRBD2. Germline V gene sequence: CDR1 SGHRS, CDR2 YFSETQ. V lost 0 bases to trimming and J lost 2 bases; unmatched junction nucleotides: 8. This CDR3 region has 16 residues. The CDR3 DNA reads TGCGCCAGCAGCTTGGAAATCCCTAGCGGCCCCTACGAGCAGTACTTC. Translated: CASSLEIPSGPYEQYF.

This clone was counted between two and nine times. V gene TRBV5-1 combines with J gene TRBJ2-7; perhaps TRBD1 as D (5 bases). Germline V lookup: CDR1 SGHRS, CDR2 YFSETQ. The CDR3 sequence is 13 residues long. Trimming removed 0 bases from V and 4 bases from J, with 8 bases in between. CDR3 DNA sequence: TGCGCCAGCAGCTTGGACCCAGGGTACGAGCAGTACTTC. This sequence encodes CASSLDPGYEQYF.

V gene TRBV6-5 combines with J gene TRBJ2-1, with TRBD2 matching 9 bases. Germline V gene sequence: CDR1 MNHEY, CDR2 SVGAGI. V lost 5 bases, J lost 8 bases, and 7 bases stayed unmatched. The CDR3 is 14 amino acids. The CDR3 DNA is TGTGCCAGCAGTCCCGGGACTAGCATGCATGAGCAGTTCTTC. It translates to CASSPGTSMHEQFF.

This sequence joins TRBV5-1 and TRBJ1-1; D not certain. Germline CDR1 is SGHRS and CDR2 is YFSETQ. Trimming cost V 5 bases and J 5 bases, with 16 bases left between them. This CDR3 contains 14 residues. Written as DNA, the CDR3 is TGCGCCAGCAGGGAAGGAGGGAGTGGGACTGAAGCTTTCTTT. Translation gives CASREGGSGTEAFF. The variable domain in full, with the rest retrieved from reference TRBV5-1 and TRBJ1-1, is KAGVTQTPRYLIKTRGQQVTLSCSPISGHRSVSWYQQTPGQGLQFLFEYFSETQRNKGNFPGRFSGRQFSNSRSEMNVSTLELGDSALYLCASREGGSGTEAFFGQGTRLTVV.

In DNA form, the CDR3 reads TGTGCCAGCAGCTTAACGCGAGGGCACGAGCAGTACTTC. Protein: CASSLTRGHEQYF. This chain joins TRBV7-3 and TRBJ2-7, with a weak D call TRBD2 (5 bases). Looked up from germline, CDR1 is SGHTA and CDR2 is FQGTGA. The V end was cut by 0 bases, the J end by 5 bases, with 8 bases between. The CDR3 consists of 13 residues.

The chain couples TRBV11-2 to TRBJ1-4; 9 bases are a match to TRBD1. Germline assignment: CDR1 SGHAT and CDR2 FQNNGV. The CDR3 extends over 14 amino acids. With 8 bases clipped from V and 5 bases from J, the junction kept 6 bases outside the gene matches. CDR3 loop: CASQVDRGNEKLFF. CDR3 in DNA: TGTGCCAGCCAGGTGGACAGGGGAAATGAAAAACTGTTTTTT.

This chain uses TRBV12-3 or TRBV12-4 with TRBJ1-4; TRBD1 matches at 7 bases. This CDR3 spans 13 amino acids. J was trimmed by 7 bases and V by 5 bases; bases with no gene match: 4. The CDR3 DNA follows: TGTGCCAGCAGTCGACAGGGCGGTGAAAAACTGTTTTTT. Translation: CASSRQGGEKLFF.

The J gene is TRBJ1-3, the V gene TRBV6-6; 7 bases agree with TRBD1. This CDR3 has 16 residues. The trim removed 6 bases at V and 6 bases at J, leaving 14 bases unmatched. Germline V gene lookup returns CDR1 MNHNY and CDR2 SVGAGI (reference sequence). As DNA, the CDR3 is TGTGCCAGCAGAGTCCGGGCTGGGACAGCCGAAAACACCATATATTTT. Its protein product is CASRVRAGTAENTIYF.

This clone was recorded once. The gene calls are TRBV27 and TRBJ1-4; TRBD1 is a possible D gene (6 bases). The CDR3 has 16 amino acids. CDR1 MNHEY and CDR2 SMNVEV come from the germline V gene (reference sequence). The germline V and J ends were trimmed by 1 base and 2 bases, with 11 bases remaining between them. CDR3 sequence: CASSLFAGATNEKLFF. CDR3 nucleotides: TGTGCCAGCAGTTTATTCGCGGGGGCGACTAATGAAAAACTGTTTTTT.

This clone has a single count. The genes are TRBV6-6 and TRBJ1-5; 12 nucleotides agree with TRBD1. Germline V CDR1 and CDR2: MNHNY, SVGAGI (reference sequence). V lost 2 bases and J lost 7; bases outside the gene matches: 6. The CDR3 has 16 amino acids. CDR3 loop: CASSYSGTGGVQPQHF. Here the CDR3 DNA reads TGTGCCAGCAGTTACAGCGGGACAGGGGGCGTACAGCCCCAGCATTTT.

The chain employs TRBV28 and TRBJ2-1; possibly TRBD1 for D (6 bases). V shed 1 base and J shed 10 bases, with 8 bases lying between them. This CDR3 is 12 amino acids long. Germline lookup yields CDR1 MDHEN and CDR2 SYDVKM. The CDR3 sequence is CASSLSGTEQFF. The CDR3 DNA follows: TGTGCCAGCAGTTTATCCGGGACAGAGCAGTTCTTC.

The chain carries TRBV6-6 and TRBJ1-1, with D possibly matching TRBD1 (6 bases). Germline values: CDR1 MNHNY, CDR2 SVGAGI (reference sequence). The CDR3 length is 12 residues. The V gene lost 8 bases and the J gene lost 7 bases, with 14 bases spanning the gap. DNA of the CDR3: TGTGCCAGCGTATACAGGGTTGGTGAAGCTTTCTTT. Translation: CASVYRVGEAFF.

This clone was detected a few times. This chain joins TRBV3-1 (or the pseudogene TRBV3-2) and TRBJ2-6; 9 bases are shared with TRBD1. The junction had 19 bases not matched to a gene; V was cut back by 1 base and J by 0 bases. This CDR3 is 23 amino acids long. Germline CDR1 reads LGHDT; CDR2 reads YNNKEL (reference sequence). CDR3 loop: CASSQGGIRTGVGPLSGANVLTF. As DNA, the CDR3 is TGTGCCAGCAGCCAAGGAGGGATAAGGACAGGGGTGGGGCCCCTCTCTGGGGCCAACGTCCTGACTTTC.

V gene TRBV28 combines with J gene TRBJ2-7; D is possibly TRBD2 (5 bases). V was shortened by 4 bases and J by 11 bases, with 15 bases between the two germline ends. The CDR3 is 12 amino acids. Germline CDR1 MDHEN, CDR2 SYDVKM. In DNA, the CDR3 is TGTGCCAGCAGTTCAAATGGACGGAGGAAGTACTTC. Residues: CASSSNGRRKYF.

The table lists this clone with a few counts. The chain combines TRBV24-1 with TRBJ2-7; no definite D call. This CDR3 spans 14 amino acids. From germline, CDR1 is KGHDR and CDR2 SFDVKD. V shed 3 bases and J shed 4 bases, with 12 bases lying between them. Here the CDR3 DNA reads TGTGCCACCAGTGATCGACAAACGCCATACGAGCAGTACTTC. Protein sequence: CATSDRQTPYEQYF.

The gene calls are TRBV5-1 and TRBJ2-3; 8 bases line up with TRBD2. J was trimmed by 5 bases and V by 1 base; bases with no gene match: 12. Germline values: CDR1 SGHRS, CDR2 YFSETQ. The CDR3 has 17 residues. The CDR3 coding sequence is TGCGCCAGCAGCTTGAGGGCTAGCGGGTCTCGGGTAGATACGCAGTATTTT. As protein: CASSLRASGSRVDTQYF.

The rearrangement joins TRBV5-6 to TRBJ1-1, with 7 bases lining up with TRBD1. CDR3 length: 16 residues. Germline V gene data show CDR1 as SGHDT and CDR2 as YYEEEE. The J segment lost 0 bases and the V segment lost 4 bases, leaving 9 bases of the junction unmatched. CDR3 coding DNA: TGTGCCAGCAGCCCAGGGGGGCAAACCATGAACACTGAAGCTTTCTTT. Translating gives CASSPGGQTMNTEAFF.